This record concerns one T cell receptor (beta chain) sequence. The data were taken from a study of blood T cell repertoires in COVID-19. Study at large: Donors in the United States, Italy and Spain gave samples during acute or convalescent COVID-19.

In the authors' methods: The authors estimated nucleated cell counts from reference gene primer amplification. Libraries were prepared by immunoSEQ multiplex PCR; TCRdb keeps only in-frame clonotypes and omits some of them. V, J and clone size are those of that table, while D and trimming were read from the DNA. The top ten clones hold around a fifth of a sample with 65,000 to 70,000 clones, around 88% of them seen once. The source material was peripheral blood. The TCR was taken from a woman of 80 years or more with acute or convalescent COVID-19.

CDR3 nucleotide sequence: TGTGCCAGCAGTACTTCAGGGCCCGGGGCCAACGTCCTGACTTTC. Translated: CASSTSGPGANVLTF. This chain joins TRBV28 and TRBJ2-6; TRBD1 is a possible D gene (5 bases). Germline loops: CDR1 MDHEN, CDR2 SYDVKM. V was pared by 5 bases and J by 4 bases, with 12 bases between. The CDR3 is made up of 15 amino acids.